These 5 T cell receptor beta chains came from one sample sequenced in a study of cytomegalovirus exposure and HLA in healthy donors. Primers: 60 Vbeta forward and 13 Jbeta reverse. Using immunoSEQ multiplex PCR, the repertoire was profiled, and TCRdb retains in-frame clones only, with some absent. The sample has about 150,000 clones, about 80% seen once. Input material: PBMCs. These receptors were taken from a young man in good health and CMV-seronegative.

The chain has TRBV4-1 and TRBJ2-7; weak D call: TRBD2 (5 bases). V gave up 0 bases and J gave up 0 bases, with 12 bases separating them. CDR3 size: 16 residues. Germline CDR1 is MGHRA and CDR2 is YSYEKL. For the CDR3, the DNA is TGCGCCAGCAGCCAAGAGGCGCGCGGGCACTCCTACGAGCAGTACTTC. Translating it yields CASSQEARGHSYEQYF.

The chain recombines TRBV15 with TRBJ1-2, with 7 bases that match TRBD1. Germline CDR1 LNHNV, CDR2 YYDKDF (reference sequence). The trim removed 3 bases at V and 4 bases at J, leaving 5 bases unmatched. The length of the CDR3 is 14 residues. The DNA of the CDR3 is TGTGCCACCAGCAGCATGACAGGGCGCTATGGCTACACCTTC. Its protein is CATSSMTGRYGYTF. The entire variable domain, with the rest obtained from reference TRBV15 and TRBJ1-2, is as follows: DAMVIQNPRYQVTQFGKPVTLSCSQTLNHNVMYWYQQKSSQAPKLLFHYYDKDFNNEADTPDNFQSRRPNTSFCFLDIRSPGLGDTAMYLCATSSMTGRYGYTFGSGTRLTVV.

Many counts were recorded for this clone. The V call is TRBV7-6, the J call TRBJ2-6, with D unclear. Deletions cut 5 bases from V and 5 bases from J, with 16 bases between. This CDR3 contains 16 residues. Germline V CDR1 and CDR2: SGHVS, FNYEAQ. CDR3 in amino acids: CASSPLPATRANVLTF. In nucleotides, the CDR3 is TGTGCCAGCAGCCCCCTTCCGGCGACACGGGCCAACGTCCTGACTTTC.

The chain carries TRBV19 and TRBJ1-2; no firm D call. V lost 5 bases, J lost 8 bases, and 15 bases lay in between. The CDR3 length is 13 residues. CDR1 LNHDA and CDR2 SQIVND come from the germline V gene (reference sequence). The CDR3 sequence: CASSRLTDQGYTF. The CDR3 DNA sequence: TGTGCCAGTAGTCGCCTCACAGACCAGGGCTACACCTTC.

This chain uses TRBV7-9 with TRBJ1-5, with 8 bases matching TRBD1. Germline values: CDR1 SEHNR, CDR2 FQNEAQ (reference sequence). This CDR3 is built from 19 residues. J was trimmed by 6 bases and V by 3 bases; bases with no gene match: 19. In nucleotides, the CDR3 is TGTGCCAGCAGCTTCGATCGGGTGGCAGGGGGCGAAAGGTTTCAGCCCCAGCATTTT. Translated: CASSFDRVAGGERFQPQHF.